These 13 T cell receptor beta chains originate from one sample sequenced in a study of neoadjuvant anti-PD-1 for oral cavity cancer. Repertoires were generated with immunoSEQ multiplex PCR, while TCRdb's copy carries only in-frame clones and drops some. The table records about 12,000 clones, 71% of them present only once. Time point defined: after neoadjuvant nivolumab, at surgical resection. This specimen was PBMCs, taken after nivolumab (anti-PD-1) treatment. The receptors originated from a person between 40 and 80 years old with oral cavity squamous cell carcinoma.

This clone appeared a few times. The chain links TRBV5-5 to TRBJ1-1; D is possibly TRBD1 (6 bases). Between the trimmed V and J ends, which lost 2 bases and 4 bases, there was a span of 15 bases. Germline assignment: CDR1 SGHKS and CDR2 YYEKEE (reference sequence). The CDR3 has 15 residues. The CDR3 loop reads CASSFAGGGGTEAFF. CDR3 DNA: TGTGCCAGCAGCTTCGCGGGTGGAGGGGGCACTGAAGCTTTCTTT.

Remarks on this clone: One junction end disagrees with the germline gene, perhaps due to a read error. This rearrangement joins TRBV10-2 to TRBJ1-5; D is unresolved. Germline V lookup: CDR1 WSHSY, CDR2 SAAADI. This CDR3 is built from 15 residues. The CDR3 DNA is TGCGCCAGCAGTGAGTCGGCCGCTTTCAATCAACCCCAGCATTTT. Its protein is CASSESAAFNQPQHF.

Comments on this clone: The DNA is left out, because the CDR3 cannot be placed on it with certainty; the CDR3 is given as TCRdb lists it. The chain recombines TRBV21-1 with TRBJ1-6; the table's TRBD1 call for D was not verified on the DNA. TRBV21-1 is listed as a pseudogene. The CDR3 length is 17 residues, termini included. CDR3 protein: CASSMSTGWGSGSPLHF.

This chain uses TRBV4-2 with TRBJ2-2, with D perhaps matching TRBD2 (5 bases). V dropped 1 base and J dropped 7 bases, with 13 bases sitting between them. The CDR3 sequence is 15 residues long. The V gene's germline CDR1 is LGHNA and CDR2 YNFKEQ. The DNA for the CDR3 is TGTGCCAGCAGCCAAGGGTTGATTCGGGGCGGGGAGCTGTTTTTT. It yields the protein CASSQGLIRGGELFF.

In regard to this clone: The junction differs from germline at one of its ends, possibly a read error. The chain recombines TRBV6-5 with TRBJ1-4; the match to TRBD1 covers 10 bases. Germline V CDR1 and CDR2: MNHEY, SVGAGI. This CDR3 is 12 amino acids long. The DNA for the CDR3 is TGTGCCAGCAGTTACTTTGACAGGGGGCGAATTTTT. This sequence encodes CASSYFDRGRIF.

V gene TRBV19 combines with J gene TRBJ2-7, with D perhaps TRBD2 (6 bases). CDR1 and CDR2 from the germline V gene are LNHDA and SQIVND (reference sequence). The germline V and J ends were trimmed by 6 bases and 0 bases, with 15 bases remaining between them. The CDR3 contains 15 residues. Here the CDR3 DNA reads TGTGCCAGTAGGCGGGGTACAGCGGTCTCCTACGAGCAGTACTTC. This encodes CASRRGTAVSYEQYF.

The CDR3, as DNA: TGTGCCAGCAGTTTGGGACAGGGAACGAGCCTCAATCAGCCCCAGCATTTT. As protein: CASSLGQGTSLNQPQHF. The chain has TRBV28 and TRBJ1-5; 9 bases map to TRBD1. After removal of 3 bases from V and 3 bases from J, the junction contained 9 bases not matched to a gene. The CDR3 loop spans 17 amino acids. Germline V lookup: CDR1 MDHEN, CDR2 SYDVKM.

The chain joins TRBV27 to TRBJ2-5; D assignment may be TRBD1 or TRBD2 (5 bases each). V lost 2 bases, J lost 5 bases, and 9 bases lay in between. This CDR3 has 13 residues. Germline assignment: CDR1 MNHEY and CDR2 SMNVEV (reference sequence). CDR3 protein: CASSLKGRETQYF. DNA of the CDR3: TGTGCCAGCAGTTTAAAGGGACGGGAGACCCAGTACTTC.

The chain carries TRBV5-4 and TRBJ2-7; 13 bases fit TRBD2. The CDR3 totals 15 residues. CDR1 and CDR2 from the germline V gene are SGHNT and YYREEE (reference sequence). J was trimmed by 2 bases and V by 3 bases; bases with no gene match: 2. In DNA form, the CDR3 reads TGTGCCAGCAGCTCCGGACTAGCGGGGGCCTACGAGCAGTACTTC. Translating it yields CASSSGLAGAYEQYF.

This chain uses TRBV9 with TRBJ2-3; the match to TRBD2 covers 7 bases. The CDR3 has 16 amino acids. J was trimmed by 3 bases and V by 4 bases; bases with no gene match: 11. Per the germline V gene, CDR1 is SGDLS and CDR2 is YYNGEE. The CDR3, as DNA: TGTGCCAGCAGCCCATCGGGGGGTAGCGGGACAGATACGCAGTATTTT. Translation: CASSPSGGSGTDTQYF.

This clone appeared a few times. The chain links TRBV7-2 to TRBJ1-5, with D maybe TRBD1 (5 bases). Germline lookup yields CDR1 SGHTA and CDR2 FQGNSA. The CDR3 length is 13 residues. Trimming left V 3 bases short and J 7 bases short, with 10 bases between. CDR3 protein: CASSLYGAQPQHF. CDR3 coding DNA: TGTGCCAGCAGCTTGTATGGGGCGCAGCCCCAGCATTTT.

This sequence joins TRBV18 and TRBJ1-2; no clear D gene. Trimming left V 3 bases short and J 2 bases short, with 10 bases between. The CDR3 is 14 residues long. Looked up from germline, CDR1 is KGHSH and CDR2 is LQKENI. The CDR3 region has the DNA TGTGCCAGCTCACCTGACCAGGAGAACTATGGCTACACCTTC. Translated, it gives CASSPDQENYGYTF.

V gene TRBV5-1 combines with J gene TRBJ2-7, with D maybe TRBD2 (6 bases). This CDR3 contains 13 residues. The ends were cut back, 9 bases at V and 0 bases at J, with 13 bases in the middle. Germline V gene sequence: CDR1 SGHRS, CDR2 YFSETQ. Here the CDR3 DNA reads TGCGCCACCTCGATTAGCGGCTCCTACGAGCAGTACTTC. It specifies CATSISGSYEQYF. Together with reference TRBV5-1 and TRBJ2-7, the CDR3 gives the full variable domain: KAGVTQTPRYLIKTRGQQVTLSCSPISGHRSVSWYQQTPGQGLQFLFEYFSETQRNKGNFPGRFSGRQFSNSRSEMNVSTLELGDSALYLCATSISGSYEQYFGPGTRLTVT.